One sample yielded the 21 T cell receptor beta chains listed below, sequenced in a study of CD8 T cells in ankylosing spondylitis. TCRdb re-called the 5' RACE reads with MiXCR, one entry per CDR3 protein. The sample has approximately 150,000 distinct CDR3 sequences, 25% to 35% seen once. Material: synovial fluid, either unsorted or a sorted T cell fraction (not recorded which). The receptors were sampled from a male donor with ankylosing spondylitis.

This chain connects TRBV11-2 to TRBJ2-1, with D possibly matching TRBD2 (5 bases). From germline, CDR1 is SGHAT and CDR2 FQNNGV. This CDR3 contains 14 residues. V lost 5 bases and J 6 bases, leaving 14 bases between the germline ends. The CDR3 loop reads CASSAGDRLNEQFF. DNA for the CDR3: TGTGCCAGCAGCGCCGGGGATAGGCTCAATGAGCAGTTCTTC.

The V and J genes are TRBV5-1 and TRBJ1-2, with 11 nucleotides matching TRBD1. The length of the CDR3 is 15 residues. With 5 bases clipped from V and 2 bases from J, the junction kept 5 bases outside the gene matches. From germline, CDR1 is SGHRS and CDR2 YFSETQ. The CDR3 DNA follows: TGCGCCAGCAGATTCGGACAGGGGGCAAACTATGGCTACACCTTC. Translated: CASRFGQGANYGYTF.

This clonotype was picked up one time. The rearrangement links TRBV7-6 to TRBJ2-7; 8 bases align to TRBD1. The length of the CDR3 is 14 residues. J was trimmed by 5 bases and V by 1 base; bases with no gene match: 4. CDR1 is SGHVS, CDR2 FNYEAQ, per germline. DNA for the CDR3: TGTGCCAGCAGCTTAGTGGACAGGGACAACGAGCAGTACTTC. Protein: CASSLVDRDNEQYF.

V gene TRBV12-3 or TRBV12-4 combines with J gene TRBJ1-2; D is unresolved. V gave up 6 bases and J gave up 5 bases, with 19 bases separating them. This CDR3 is built from 15 residues. CDR3 residues: CASSHSDREVYGYTF. The CDR3 DNA is TGTGCCAGCAGCCATTCTGACCGAGAGGTGTATGGCTACACCTTC.

The J gene is TRBJ1-4, the V gene TRBV7-2; a possible D gene is TRBD1 (5 bases). This CDR3 contains 13 residues. With 5 bases removed from V and 6 bases from J, the gap between germline ends came to 10 bases. Germline V gene lookup returns CDR1 SGHTA and CDR2 FQGNSA. The CDR3 nucleotides read TGTGCCAGCAGCGGCCAGGGATATGAAAAACTGTTTTTT. It yields the protein CASSGQGYEKLFF.

This clonotype was recorded once. The CDR3 DNA reads as TGTGCCAGCAGCTTAGGTCGTCTTCCGGCAACGCAACGACTTAGCACAGATACGCAGTATTTT. It encodes CASSLGRLPATQRLSTDTQYF. The rearrangement uses TRBV11-2 and TRBJ2-3; D remains ambiguous. Between the trimmed V and J ends, which lost 1 base and 0 bases, there was a span of 26 bases. Per germline, CDR1 SGHAT and CDR2 FQNNGV. The CDR3 has 21 residues.

The table lists this clonotype with many counts. This chain uses TRBV2 with TRBJ2-1; D tentatively fits TRBD1 or TRBD2 (5 bases each). The length of the CDR3 is 15 residues. Germline V gene data show CDR1 as SNHLY and CDR2 as FYNNEI. Trimming pared 6 bases from V and 4 bases from J, leaving 16 bases between. The CDR3 reads CASRPGSGVYNEQFF. CDR3 DNA: TGTGCCAGCAGGCCAGGGAGCGGCGTTTACAATGAGCAGTTCTTC.

This clonotype has only a few counts. The J gene is TRBJ1-5, the V gene TRBV20-1, with 8 bases aligning to TRBD1. The CDR3 length is 15 residues. Per germline, CDR1 DFQATT and CDR2 SNEGSKA (reference sequence). The junction had 9 bases not matched to a gene; V was cut back by 6 bases and J by 2 bases. The CDR3 bases are TGCAGTGCCCTTGGGGCGGGACAGGGCAATCAGCCCCAGCATTTT. This codes for CSALGAGQGNQPQHF.

This chain joins TRBV20-1 and TRBJ2-3, with D perhaps matching TRBD1 or TRBD2 (5 bases each). Trimming removed 4 bases at V and 2 bases at J, with 13 bases between. Germline-derived CDR1 and CDR2 are DFQATT and SNEGSKA (reference sequence). The CDR3 is 14 amino acids. The chain's CDR3 is CSATPGTYTDTQYF. The CDR3 region has the DNA TGCAGTGCTACTCCCGGGACCTACACAGATACGCAGTATTTT.

This clonotype was observed a handful of times. V gene TRBV6-2 or TRBV6-3 combines with J gene TRBJ2-4; possibly TRBD1 for D (6 bases). The germline CDR1 and CDR2 sequences are MNHEY and SVGEGT. V shed 2 bases and J shed 0 bases, with 20 bases lying between them. The CDR3 has 19 amino acids. CDR3 region: CASSYATGTRVLAKNIQYF. In DNA, the CDR3 is TGTGCCAGCAGTTACGCGACAGGTACAAGAGTCCTAGCCAAAAACATTCAGTACTTC.

The chain links TRBV6-1 to TRBJ1-1, with 8 bases lining up with TRBD1. The germline V gene encodes CDR1 MNHNS and CDR2 SASEGT. J gave up 6 bases and V 3 bases, and 6 bases lay outside the gene matches. The CDR3 extends over 14 amino acids. The CDR3 spells CASSERDRSAEAFF. CDR3 nucleotides: TGTGCCAGCAGTGAGCGGGACAGGTCTGCTGAAGCTTTCTTT.

The V call is TRBV20-1, the J call TRBJ1-5, with a possible D match to TRBD1 (6 bases). CDR3 length: 15 residues. Per germline, CDR1 DFQATT and CDR2 SNEGSKA (reference sequence). Trimming cost V 3 bases and J 1 base, with 13 bases left between them. The CDR3 sequence: CSASEGTRSNQPQHF. In nucleotides, the CDR3 is TGCAGTGCTAGTGAAGGGACAAGGAGCAATCAGCCCCAGCATTTT.

The rearrangement links TRBV12-3 or TRBV12-4 to TRBJ2-2; D may correspond to TRBD1 or TRBD2 (6 bases each). This CDR3 region has 15 residues. The germline V and J ends were trimmed by 2 bases and 0 bases, with 7 bases remaining between them. The CDR3 here is CASSLRGANTGELFF. The CDR3 DNA reads TGTGCCAGCAGTTTAAGGGGGGCGAACACCGGGGAGCTGTTTTTT.

This clonotype was observed at least ten times. This chain joins TRBV7-2 and TRBJ2-2; TRBD1 agrees at 7 bases. Germline CDR1 and CDR2: SGHTA and FQGNSA. This CDR3 is built from 14 residues. V was pared by 5 bases and J by 6 bases, with 6 bases of the junction left unmatched. The CDR3: CASSERQGPGELFF. The CDR3 coding sequence is TGTGCCAGCAGCGAGCGACAGGGCCCCGGGGAGCTGTTTTTT.

This clonotype was detected a few times. V is TRBV20-1 and J is TRBJ1-5; 7 bases agree with TRBD1. The length of the CDR3 is 14 residues. V was pared by 8 bases and J by 2 bases, with 9 bases of the junction left unmatched. CDR1 and CDR2 from the germline V gene are DFQATT and SNEGSKA (reference sequence). Here the CDR3 DNA reads TGCAGTACCGAGACAGGGTTGGGCAATCAGCCCCAGCATTTT. Protein: CSTETGLGNQPQHF.

This clonotype occurred a few times. The chain is built from TRBV6-1 and TRBJ1-6; 7 positions match TRBD1. The CDR3 extends over 16 amino acids. Germline V gene data show CDR1 as MNHNS and CDR2 as SASEGT. V shed 6 bases, J shed 6 bases, and the junction held 11 bases outside the gene matches. CDR3 sequence reads: CASRVTGNRSNSPLHF. The DNA for the CDR3 is TGTGCCAGCAGGGTGACAGGGAATCGATCTAATTCACCCCTCCACTTT.

The V gene is TRBV28, the J gene TRBJ1-2; perhaps TRBD1 as D (5 bases). V lost 6 bases to trimming and J lost 4 bases, with 18 bases between them. Germline values: CDR1 MDHEN, CDR2 SYDVKM. The CDR3 spans 15 residues. The CDR3 here is CASRQAPHGGYGYTF. CDR3 nucleotide sequence: TGTGCCAGCAGACAGGCTCCTCACGGCGGCTATGGCTACACCTTC.

CDR3 in DNA: TGTGCCAGCAGTACCCCTAGCGGGAGGTCCGATGAGCAGTTCTTC. Protein sequence: CASSTPSGRSDEQFF. The chain links TRBV27 to TRBJ2-1, with 11 bases matching TRBD2. Germline loops: CDR1 MNHEY, CDR2 SMNVEV (reference sequence). This CDR3 region has 15 residues. V shed 5 bases, J shed 8 bases, and the junction held 8 bases outside the gene matches.

V usage is TRBV20-1 and J usage is TRBJ1-1; D is uncertain. The CDR3 spans 13 residues. The V gene's germline CDR1 is DFQATT and CDR2 SNEGSKA (reference sequence). Trimming took 3 bases from V and 1 from J, leaving 9 bases between them. The CDR3 DNA sequence: TGCAGTGCTAGCGTATCGGGGAACACTGAAGCTTTCTTT. It is translated as CSASVSGNTEAFF.

This clonotype was counted only a few times. The chain uses TRBV21-1 and TRBJ1-2. TRBV21-1 is reported as a pseudogene. CDR3 size: 17 residues. The CDR3 nucleotides are TGTGCCAGCAGCAAAGTCGGATTTTGGGATGGGGATTGTGGCTACACCTTC. Translating it yields CASSKVGFWDGDCGYTF.

This rearrangement joins TRBV27 to TRBJ2-5, with D perhaps assigned TRBD1 or TRBD2 (6 bases each). The CDR3 sequence is 14 residues long. Looked up from germline, CDR1 is MNHEY and CDR2 is SMNVEV (reference sequence). V was clipped by 6 bases and J by 0 bases, with 11 bases between them. Here the CDR3 DNA reads TGTGCCAGCAGGTCGGGGGCGTACCAAGAGACCCAGTACTTC. Its protein is CASRSGAYQETQYF.